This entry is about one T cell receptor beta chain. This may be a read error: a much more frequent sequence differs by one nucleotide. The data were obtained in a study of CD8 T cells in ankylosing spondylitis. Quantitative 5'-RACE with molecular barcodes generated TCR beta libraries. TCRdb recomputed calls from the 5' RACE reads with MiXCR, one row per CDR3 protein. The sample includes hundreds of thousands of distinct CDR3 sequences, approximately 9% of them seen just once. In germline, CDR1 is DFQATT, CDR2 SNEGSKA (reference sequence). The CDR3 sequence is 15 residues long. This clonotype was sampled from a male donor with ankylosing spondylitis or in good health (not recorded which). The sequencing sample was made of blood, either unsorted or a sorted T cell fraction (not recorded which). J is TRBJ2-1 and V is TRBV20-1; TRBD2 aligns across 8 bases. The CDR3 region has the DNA TGCTGTGCTAGAGATCGGGGGGGAAATTACAATGAGCAGTTCTTC. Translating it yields CCARDRGGNYNEQFF.